This is a list of T cell receptor beta chains from one sample in a study of shared clonotypes between healthy human individuals. The assay was immunoSEQ multiplex PCR, and TCRdb's table has in-frame clones only and misses some. Counted here are fewer than 2.5 million clones, 80% to 95% occurring once; the ten biggest clones make up about 0.34%. The source material was naive CD4+ T cells from PBMCs. The receptor set was obtained from a man aged 18 to 29 in good health. Some clones in this sample may be carry-over from other donors' samples. The CDR3 runs from the conserved cysteine through the conserved F or W. Each record gives: CDR3 length, clone size, D gene, J gene, V gene, CDR3 DNA, CDR3 protein. D genes are given only for firm matches. The size of a clone is reported for some rows only, either as once, few or many, or as a class for expanded clones.

14 | once | TRBD1 | TRBJ2-7 | TRBV28 | TGTGCCAGCAGTTCCGGACAGGACCCCTACGAGCAGTACTTC | CASSSGQDPYEQYF
15 | NA | NA | TRBJ1-3 | TRBV2 | TGTGCCAGCAGCGACAGGCTGGGGAATGGAAACACCATATATTTT | CASSDRLGNGNTIYF
14 | NA | NA | TRBJ2-6 | TRBV7-3 | TGTGCCAGCAGCGCCTTCGGCGGGGCCAACGTCCTGACTTTC | CASSAFGGANVLTF
13 | few | NA | TRBJ2-7 | TRBV18 | TGTGCCAGCTCACCTCCGAGCTCCTACGAGCAGTACTTC | CASSPPSSYEQYF
15 | NA | TRBD1 | TRBJ1-1 | TRBV6-5 | TGTGCCAGCAGGCCAAGGGACAGACCGAACACTGAAGCTTTCTTT | CASRPRDRPNTEAFF
13 | NA | NA | TRBJ1-5 | TRBV19 | TGTGCCAGTAGTAGGAGGGGTGGACAGCCCCAGCATTTT | CASSRRGGQPQHF
14 | NA | NA | TRBJ1-4 | TRBV10-3 | TGTGCCATCAGCGCCGGGACAACTAATGAAAAACTGTTTTTT | CAISAGTTNEKLFF
13 | few | NA | TRBJ2-2 | TRBV30 | TGTGCCTGGAGTCGAGGGGGAACCGGGGAGCTGTTTTTT | CAWSRGGTGELFF
16 | NA | TRBD1 | TRBJ2-7 | TRBV18 | TGTGCCAGCTCACCACCACGACAGGGGAACGATTACGAGCAGTACTTC | CASSPPRQGNDYEQYF
15 | few | NA | TRBJ1-1 | TRBV9 | TGTGCCAGCAGCGTAGGTGACACATCGAACACTGAAGCTTTCTTT | CASSVGDTSNTEAFF
15 | NA | TRBD1 | TRBJ1-2 | TRBV28 | TGTGCCAGCAGTCCAGGGACAGGACGGAACTATGGCTACACCTTC | CASSPGTGRNYGYTF
15 | NA | TRBD1 | TRBJ1-2 | TRBV6-6 | TGTGCCAGCAGTTCCCCCGGGACAGCTGACTATGGCTACACCTTC | CASSSPGTADYGYTF
14 | NA | NA | TRBJ1-4 | TRBV19 | TGTGCCAGTAGTATTACCGTCGGCGCCGAAAAACTGTTTTTT | CASSITVGAEKLFF
17 | NA | TRBD2 | TRBJ2-1 | TRBV9 | TGTGCCAGCAGCGTCGGACTAGCGGGAGGGCCGGAAAATGAGCAGTTCTTC | CASSVGLAGGPENEQFF
14 | once | NA | TRBJ2-2 | TRBV6-5 | TGTGCCAGCAGTTACGCGGGTCACACCGGGGAGCTGTTTTTT | CASSYAGHTGELFF
15 | NA | TRBD1 | TRBJ2-3 | TRBV6-5 | TGTGCCAGCAGTTACTCCCAGGGGGCCGGAGATACGCAGTATTTT | CASSYSQGAGDTQYF
14 | NA | NA | TRBJ1-5 | TRBV7-2 | TGTGCCAGCAGCTTCACCGGGGTAGGGAAGCCCCAGCATTTT | CASSFTGVGKPQHF
15 | once | NA | TRBJ2-7 | TRBV6-6 | TGTGCCAGCGCGAGGGGGGGAGGGTCCCCCTACGAGCAGTACTTC | CASARGGGSPYEQYF
15 | NA | TRBD1 | TRBJ2-3 | TRBV7-9 | TGTGCCAGCAGCCGAGGGACAGGCCCCACAGATACGCAGTATTTT | CASSRGTGPTDTQYF
18 | NA | TRBD1 | TRBJ1-5 | TRBV19 | TGTGCCAGTAGTATAGTGATGACAGGGGGCGTTAAGAATCAGCCCCAGCATTTT | CASSIVMTGGVKNQPQHF
12 | once | NA | TRBJ2-5 | TRBV7-2 | TGTGCCAGCAGCTTCGGGCAAGAGACCCAGTACTTC | CASSFGQETQYF
14 | NA | NA | TRBJ2-7 | TRBV29-1 | TGCAGCGTTGAGCCATTTGGTAGGCCCGACGAGCAGTACTTC | CSVEPFGRPDEQYF
15 | NA | TRBD2 | TRBJ2-7 | TRBV7-2 | TGTGCCAGCAGCTTAGTCCCTAGCGGTTCCTACGAGCAGTACTTC | CASSLVPSGSYEQYF
16 | NA | TRBD2 | TRBJ2-1 | TRBV13 | TGTGCCAGCAGCTACCTTAGCGGGAGGCCGAACAATGAGCAGTTCTTC | CASSYLSGRPNNEQFF
14 | NA | NA | TRBJ1-4 | TRBV7-9 | TGTGCCAGCACCGTCGGAGGTCCGAATGAAAAACTGTTTTTT | CASTVGGPNEKLFF
13 | NA | NA | TRBJ2-5 | TRBV29-1 | TGCAGCGCGGAACTGGGGGCTGGGGAGACCCAGTACTTC | CSAELGAGETQYF
14 | NA | TRBD1 | TRBJ2-2 | TRBV27 | TGTGCCAGCATGGGTGGACAGGTCACCGGGGAGCTGTTTTTT | CASMGGQVTGELFF
18 | NA | TRBD2 | TRBJ2-5 | TRBV4-1 | TGCGCCAGCAGCCAAGATCGGGGGACTAGCGCCTTCCAAGAGACCCAGTACTTC | CASSQDRGTSAFQETQYF
17 | NA | NA | TRBJ2-3 | TRBV9 | TGTGCCAGCAGCGATGGGGTGTTGGGTGGGCACACAGATACGCAGTATTTT | CASSDGVLGGHTDTQYF
15 | NA | TRBD1 | TRBJ2-5 | TRBV25-1 | TGTGCCAGCAGTGGCCGACAGGGTGTTCAAGAGACCCAGTACTTC | CASSGRQGVQETQYF
14 | NA | NA | TRBJ2-5 | TRBV5-5 | TGTGCCAGCAGCTTGGCCGGCCCTGTGGAGACCCAGTACTTC | CASSLAGPVETQYF
15 | NA | NA | TRBJ1-3 | TRBV7-2 | TGTGCCAGCAGCTTTTGGGGGTTGGGTGGAAACACCATATATTTT | CASSFWGLGGNTIYF
12 | NA | NA | TRBJ2-2 | TRBV7-9 | TGTGCCAGCAGCTCGGGATTCAGGGAGCTGTTTTTT | CASSSGFRELFF
16 | NA | TRBD2 | TRBJ2-1 | TRBV28 | TGTGCCAGCAGTTCGGTTAGACTAGCGGCCTACAATGAGCAGTTCTTC | CASSSVRLAAYNEQFF
16 | NA | TRBD2 | TRBJ2-7 | TRBV13 | TGTGCCAGCAGCTTAGGCCCAAGCGGGAGAAGCTACGAGCAGTACTTC | CASSLGPSGRSYEQYF
16 | NA | NA | TRBJ2-5 | TRBV9 | TGTGCCAGCAGCTCTACTATGACAGAAGCCCAAGAGACCCAGTACTTC | CASSSTMTEAQETQYF
15 | NA | NA | TRBJ1-3 | TRBV5-1 | TGCGCCAGCAGCTTGGCCGTGGGGTTTGGAAACACCATATATTTT | CASSLAVGFGNTIYF
18 | NA | NA | TRBJ1-2 | TRBV7-8 | TGTGCCAGCAGCCCCCACTTCGTGGGGCAGGTTTCTATCGATGGCTACACCTTC | CASSPHFVGQVSIDGYTF
13 | once | TRBD1 | TRBJ2-7 | TRBV7-3 | TGTGCCAGCAGCTCCCGGGACAGCTACGAGCAGTACTTC | CASSSRDSYEQYF
15 | NA | NA | TRBJ2-3 | TRBV29-1 | TGCAGCGTTGAAACTAGGCCCCGTACCACAGATACGCAGTATTTT | CSVETRPRTTDTQYF
14 | NA | NA | TRBJ2-7 | TRBV5-8 | TGTGCCAGCAGAAGGCGGCTGCTGACGTACGAGCAGTACTTC | CASRRRLLTYEQYF
16 | NA | NA | TRBJ1-4 | TRBV6-1 | TGTGCCAGCAGTGAAGCCTACGGGACGGGGAATGAAAAACTGTTTTTT | CASSEAYGTGNEKLFF